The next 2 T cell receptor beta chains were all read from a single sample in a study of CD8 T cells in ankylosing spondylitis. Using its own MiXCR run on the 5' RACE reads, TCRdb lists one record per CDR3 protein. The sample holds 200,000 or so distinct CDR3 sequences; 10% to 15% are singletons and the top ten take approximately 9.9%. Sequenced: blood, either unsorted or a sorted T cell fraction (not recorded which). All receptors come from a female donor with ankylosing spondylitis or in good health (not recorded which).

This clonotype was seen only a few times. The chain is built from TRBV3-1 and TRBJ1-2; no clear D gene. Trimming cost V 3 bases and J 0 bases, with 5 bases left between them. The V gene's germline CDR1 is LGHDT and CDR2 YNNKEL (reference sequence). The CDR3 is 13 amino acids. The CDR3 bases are TGTGCCAGCAGCCACCGGCCTAACTATGGCTACACCTTC. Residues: CASSHRPNYGYTF. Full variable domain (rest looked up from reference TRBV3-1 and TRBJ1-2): DTAVSQTPKYLVTQMGNDKSIKCEQNLGHDTMYWYKQDSKKFLKIMFSYNNKELIINETVPNRFSPKSPDKAHLNLHINSLELGDSAVYFCASSHRPNYGYTFGSGTRLTVV.

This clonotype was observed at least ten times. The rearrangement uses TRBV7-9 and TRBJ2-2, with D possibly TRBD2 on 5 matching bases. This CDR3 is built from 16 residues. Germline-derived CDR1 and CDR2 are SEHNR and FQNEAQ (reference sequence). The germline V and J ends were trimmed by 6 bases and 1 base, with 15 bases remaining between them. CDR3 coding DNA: TGTGCCAGCAGTCCCGTAGAGGGCGAGAACACCGGGGAGCTGTTTTTT. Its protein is CASSPVEGENTGELFF.